Shown below are 4 T cell receptor beta chains from a single sample sequenced in a study of cytomegalovirus exposure and HLA in healthy donors. With 60 Vbeta and 13 Jbeta primers, the PCR was carried out. The table came from immunoSEQ multiplex PCR; TCRdb's copy has only in-frame clones and leaves some out. The sample contains 160,000 or so clones, approximately 72% of which appear only once. The source material was PBMCs. The source of these receptors is a human donor in good health.

The chain carries TRBV19 and TRBJ1-5, with 9 nucleotides matching TRBD1. Germline V CDR1 and CDR2: LNHDA, SQIVND (reference sequence). The V segment lost 6 bases and the J segment 4 bases; nucleotides outside the gene matches: 7. This CDR3 has 15 amino acids. CDR3 sequence: CASSLDRGINQPQHF. CDR3 sequence (DNA): TGTGCCAGTAGCCTGGACAGGGGTATTAATCAGCCCCAGCATTTT.

V usage is TRBV2 and J usage is TRBJ2-5; 13 bases match TRBD2. Germline CDR1 is SNHLY and CDR2 is FYNNEI. The CDR3 consists of 14 residues. V lost 6 bases and J lost 11; bases outside the gene matches: 9. CDR3 sequence: CASRQGTSGDRQYF. The CDR3 nucleotides read TGTGCCAGCAGACAGGGGACTAGCGGGGATCGGCAGTACTTC.

The chain links TRBV29-1 to TRBJ2-1; 7 bases are a match to TRBD1. This CDR3 region has 13 residues. The germline V gene encodes CDR1 SQVTM and CDR2 ANQGSEA. The ends lost 5 bases at V and 6 bases at J; junction bases unmatched: 7. The chain's CDR3 is CSVSNRQGNEQFF. DNA for the CDR3: TGCAGCGTTTCGAATAGACAGGGCAATGAGCAGTTCTTC.

This chain links TRBV5-1 with TRBJ1-1; 7 bases are a match to TRBD1. The CDR3 contains 15 residues. V was clipped by 0 bases and J by 6 bases; unmatched bases: 8. Per the germline V gene, CDR1 is SGHRS and CDR2 is YFSETQ. This chain's CDR3 is CASSLGPDRAPEAFF. In DNA, the CDR3 is TGCGCCAGCAGCTTGGGGCCCGACAGGGCCCCTGAAGCTTTCTTT.